Described below is a single TCR beta chain sequence and its context. Its target antigen remains unknown. No much larger clone is present one base from it, and per-base qualities are unavailable. CDR1 and CDR2, looked up from the germline V gene (reference sequence), are SEHNR and FQNEAQ. The CDR3 runs 16 residues from the cysteine to the phenylalanine. This entry keeps only the CDR3 DNA: 48 bases, framed from base 1. The V end loses 4 bases and the J end loses 5 bases, and a stretch of 20 bases separates them. TCRbeta CDR3 regions were amplified from genomic DNA by means of the immunoSEQ Assay, a bias-controlled multiplex PCR. Under the source paper's analysis protocol: Within the assay, amplification of reference gene primers was used to estimate how many nucleated cells each sample contained. To quantify the absolute abundance of each unique TCRbeta CDR3 rearrangement, sequence reads were collapsed and filtered. Productive Simpson clonality was computed per sample as the square root of Simpson's diversity index over productive rearrangements. In TCRdb, the immuneACCESS table is reduced to in-frame sequences with V and J assigned. These tables do not hold every clone; where another copy was compared, an unresolved V gene accounts for under half, and the others remain unexplained. For V, J and clone size, that table is used; D and trimming come from the DNA. The sample includes 250,000 or so clones, with approximately 88% observed a single time. In total, the top ten clones hold over 3% of the sample.

This sample was taken from a study of blood T cell repertoires in COVID-19 (dated by TCRdb to the early 2020s). Background on the whole study: The collaborator samples originated in the United States, Italy and Spain and spanned the acute and convalescent phases of COVID-19. Samples came from the ongoing ImmuneRACE study (first 160 participants) plus 1,254 subjects from 6 global collaborators. Nearly every sample came with metadata listing a de-identified subject ID, COVID-19 status, age in years and sex. The dataset comprised deeply sampled blood TCRbeta repertoires from subjects exposed to, actively infected with, or recovered from COVID-19. A freely available public database, intended as a resource for researchers studying the immune response to SARS-CoV-2, is where the repertoires were released. Where available, HLA class I and class II types were obtained from metadata supplied by the sample provider rather than from assay-based typing. The prospective study material was composed of cDNA or gDNA derived from T cells, B-cell-depleted T cells, or PBMCs.

Summary of the overall study and its limitations: The quantity of clinical and demographic metadata differed by source and by participant and was supplied without curation.

Participants in the prospective study were enrolled through a virtual design, were aged 18 to 89 years, and lived in approximately 25 United States geographic areas. Cohort assignment in the prospective study relied on participant-reported clinical history from a screening survey and a study questionnaire. Exposed participants had been in contact with someone with a PCR-confirmed or clinician-diagnosed COVID-19 case within 2 weeks of study entry. In the prospective study, whole blood, serum and a nasopharyngeal or oropharyngeal swab were collected from each participant by mobile phlebotomists. Additional blood draws and questionnaires over an approximately 2-month period could optionally be provided by prospective study participants. Prospective study blood samples were shipped either frozen or at room temperature before DNA extraction.

The sequencing sample was made of PBMCs or T cells enriched from blood (not recorded which). This chain joins TRBV7-9 to TRBJ1-2; a tentative D call is TRBD1 (5 bases match). The source of this sequence is a woman in her 40s who had been exposed to COVID-19. The CDR3 sequence is CASSSVGGSRVYGYTF. The bases are TGTGCCAGCAGCTCGGTCGGGGGGAGTCGGGTATATGGCTACACCTTC.